The 10 T cell receptor beta chains listed next were all sequenced from one sample in a study of T-cell reconstitution after alpha-beta-depleted transplantation in children. During its preparation, the TCRbeta library received unique molecular identifiers. TCRdb called the PCR reads again in MiXCR, with one record for every CDR3 protein. The data contain about 250,000 distinct CDR3 sequences, 20% to 30% of them singletons. The specimen comprised PBMCs, mostly from graft donor cells, sampled 360 days after TCRalphabeta/CD19-depleted stem cell transplant. These receptors were collected from a female patient aged 2-9 years who had a stem cell transplant for congenital amegakaryocytic thrombocytopenia, so the T cells may come from the graft donor.

This clonotype was counted between two and nine times. The gene calls are TRBV20-1 and TRBJ2-1; weak D call: TRBD2 (5 bases). Per germline, CDR1 DFQATT and CDR2 SNEGSKA (reference sequence). CDR3 length: 11 amino acids. Trimming pared 4 bases from V and 9 bases from J, leaving 10 bases between. The CDR3 protein is CSAMEAGEQFF. Here the CDR3 DNA reads TGCAGTGCTATGGAGGCGGGTGAGCAGTTCTTC.

This clonotype was detected ten times or more. The chain combines TRBV9 with TRBJ2-3, with 9 bases identical to TRBD2. This CDR3 spans 15 amino acids. The germline CDR1 and CDR2 sequences are SGDLS and YYNGEE. Trimming took 2 bases from V and 4 from J; bases not matched to a gene: 5. CDR3: CASSVTSGGPDTQYF. CDR3 nucleotide sequence: TGTGCCAGCAGCGTGACTAGCGGTGGCCCAGATACGCAGTATTTT.

This chain joins TRBV6-5 and TRBJ2-2, with TRBD2 identical over 10 bases. The germline CDR1 and CDR2 sequences are MNHEY and SVGAGI. CDR3 size: 16 residues. Germline trimming cut 5 bases from V and 0 bases from J; bases unmatched to any gene: 3. The CDR3: CASSPSGRANTGELFF. CDR3 in DNA: TGTGCCAGCAGTCCGAGCGGGAGGGCGAACACCGGGGAGCTGTTTTTT.

The chain couples TRBV3-1 to TRBJ1-1, with 10 bases that match TRBD1. This CDR3 is built from 15 residues. J was trimmed by 5 bases and V by 4 bases; bases with no gene match: 7. CDR1 and CDR2 from the germline V gene are LGHDT and YNNKEL (reference sequence). This CDR3 is CASSRDRGTGTEAFF. Written as DNA, the CDR3 is TGTGCCAGCAGCCGGGACAGGGGCACGGGAACTGAAGCTTTCTTT.

This clonotype has more than one count but fewer than ten. The V call is TRBV9, the J call TRBJ2-3; D gene ambiguous. Germline-derived CDR1 and CDR2 are SGDLS and YYNGEE. This CDR3 comprises 13 residues. The germline V and J ends were trimmed by 2 bases and 0 bases, with 4 bases remaining between them. CDR3 nucleotides: TGTGCCAGCAGCGTCATGAGCACAGATACGCAGTATTTT. It yields the protein CASSVMSTDTQYF.

The rearrangement joins TRBV4-2 to TRBJ2-5, with a possible D match to TRBD1 (6 bases). This CDR3 is 16 amino acids long. Trimming left V 0 bases short and J 5 bases short, with 16 bases between. Germline V gene sequence: CDR1 LGHNA, CDR2 YNFKEQ. The CDR3 loop reads CASSQESQGLAETQYF. CDR3 coding DNA: TGTGCCAGCAGCCAAGAAAGCCAGGGGTTGGCTGAGACCCAGTACTTC.

This rearrangement joins TRBV6-5 to TRBJ2-3; no reliable D call. Germline-derived CDR1 and CDR2 are MNHEY and SVGAGI. Trimming left V 7 bases short and J 3 bases short, with 8 bases between. CDR3 length equals 12 residues. In nucleotides, the CDR3 is TGTGCCAGCACCTCGGGTACAGATACGCAGTATTTT. Translating it yields CASTSGTDTQYF.

In the case of this clonotype: One end of the junction fails to match germline, which may point to a read error. The chain uses TRBV18 and TRBJ2-3; D not resolved. CDR3 length: 15 residues. Germline assignment: CDR1 KGHSH and CDR2 LQKENI. This CDR3 reads CASSPVDTGTDTQYF. In DNA, the CDR3 is TGTGCGAGCTCACCGGTCGACACTGGCACAGATACGCAGTATTTT. Drawing the rest from reference TRBV18 and TRBJ2-3, the complete variable domain is NAGVMQNPRHLVRRRGQEARLRCSPMKGHSHVYWYRQLPEEGLKFMVYLQKENIIDESGMPKERFSAEFPKEGPSILRIQQVVRGDSAAYFCASSPVDTGTDTQYFGPGTRLTVL.

The chain is built from TRBV5-6 and TRBJ1-1, with no clear D. V lost 0 bases to trimming and J lost 4 bases, with 13 bases between them. The CDR3 totals 15 residues. Per the germline V gene, CDR1 is SGHDT and CDR2 is YYEEEE. CDR3 in DNA: TGTGCCAGCAGCTTGGTCTCCCTAGAGGGCACTGAAGCTTTCTTT. Its translation: CASSLVSLEGTEAFF.

In its sample, this clonotype was seen a few times. The chain links TRBV10-1 to TRBJ2-3, with a tentative D call TRBD1 (5 bases). Germline CDR1 WNHNN, CDR2 SYGVQD (reference sequence). V lost 0 bases to trimming and J lost 10 bases, with 11 bases between them. This CDR3 spans 13 amino acids. The CDR3 here is CASSESKGIPQYF. DNA of the CDR3: TGCGCCAGCAGTGAGTCGAAGGGGATCCCGCAGTATTTT.